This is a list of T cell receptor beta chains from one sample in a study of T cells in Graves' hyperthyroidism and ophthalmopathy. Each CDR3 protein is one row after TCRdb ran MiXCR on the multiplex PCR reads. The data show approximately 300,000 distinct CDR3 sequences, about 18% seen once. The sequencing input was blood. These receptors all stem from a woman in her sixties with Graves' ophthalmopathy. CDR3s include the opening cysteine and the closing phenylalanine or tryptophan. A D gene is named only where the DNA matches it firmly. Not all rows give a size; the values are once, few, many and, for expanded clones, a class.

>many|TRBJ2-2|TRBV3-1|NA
CASSQDPGTGELFF
TGTGCCAGCAGCCAAGATCCAGGCACCGGGGAGCTGTTTTTT
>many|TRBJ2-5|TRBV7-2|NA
CASSLVGPDVRETQYF
TGTGCCAGCAGCTTAGTAGGCCCCGATGTTCGAGAGACCCAGTACTTC
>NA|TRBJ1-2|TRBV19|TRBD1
CASKEFGGGVRQYGYTF
TGTGCCAGTAAGGAGTTCGGAGGGGGCGTTCGGCAATATGGCTACACCTTC
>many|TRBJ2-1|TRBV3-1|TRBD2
CASSPPPAGGPNEQFF
TGTGCCAGCAGCCCGCCCCCAGCGGGGGGGCCAAATGAGCAGTTCTTC
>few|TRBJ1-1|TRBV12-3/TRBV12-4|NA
CASSLSNTGAFF
TGTGCCAGCAGTTTATCGAACACTGGAGCTTTCTTT
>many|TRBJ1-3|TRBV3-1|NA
CASIDNSGNTIYF
TGTGCCAGCATCGACAACTCTGGAAACACCATATATTTT
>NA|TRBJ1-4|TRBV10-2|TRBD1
CASKAVDRDEKLFF
TGCGCCAGCAAAGCCGTCGACAGGGATGAAAAACTGTTTTTT
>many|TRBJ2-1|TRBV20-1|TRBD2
CSAREGLAGGYAEQFF
TGCAGTGCTAGAGAGGGACTAGCGGGAGGGTACGCTGAGCAGTTCTTC
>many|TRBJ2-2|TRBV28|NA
CASSLRNTGELFF
TGTGCCAGCAGTTTAAGGAACACCGGGGAGCTGTTTTTT
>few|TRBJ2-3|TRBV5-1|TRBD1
CASSRTTGEDTQYF
TGCGCCAGCAGCCGCACCACAGGGGAGGATACGCAGTATTTT
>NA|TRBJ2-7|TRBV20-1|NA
CSASAQQVGGLSEQYF
TGCAGTGCTAGTGCCCAGCAGGTGGGGGGTTTGAGCGAGCAGTACTTC
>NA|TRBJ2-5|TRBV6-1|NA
CASSPPPLGLQYF
TGTGCCAGCAGTCCCCCCCCTCTGGGGCTCCAGTACTTC
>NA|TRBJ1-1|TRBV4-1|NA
CASSRRVDTEAFF
TGCGCCAGCAGCCGGAGGGTCGACACTGAAGCTTTCTTT
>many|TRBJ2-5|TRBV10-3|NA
CAISDVQTQYF
TGTGCCATCAGTGACGTCCAAACCCAGTACTTC
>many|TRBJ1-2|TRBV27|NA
CASSLSQGIYGYTF
TGTGCCAGCAGTTTAAGCCAGGGAATCTATGGCTACACCTTC
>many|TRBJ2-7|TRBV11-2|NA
CASSWTATSYEQYF
TGTGCCAGCAGCTGGACAGCTACCTCCTACGAGCAGTACTTC
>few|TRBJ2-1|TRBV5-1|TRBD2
CASSLASGLYNEQFF
TGCGCCAGCAGCTTGGCTAGCGGACTCTACAATGAGCAGTTCTTC
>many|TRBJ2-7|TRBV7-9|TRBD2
CASSARLAGSEQYF
TGTGCCAGCAGCGCCCGACTAGCGGGTAGCGAGCAGTACTTC
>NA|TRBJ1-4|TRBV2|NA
CASTAGLNEKLFF
TGTGCCAGCACGGCAGGCCTTAATGAAAAACTGTTTTTT
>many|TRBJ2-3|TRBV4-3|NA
CASSLGWDGTDTQYF
TGCGCCAGCAGCCTGGGGTGGGATGGCACAGATACGCAGTATTTT
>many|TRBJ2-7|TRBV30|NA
CAWSVPRREQYF
TGTGCCTGGAGTGTACCGAGGCGCGAGCAGTACTTC
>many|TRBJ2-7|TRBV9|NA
CASSARTGYSSHEQYF
TGTGCCAGCAGCGCGCGAACAGGGTATAGCTCCCACGAGCAGTACTTC
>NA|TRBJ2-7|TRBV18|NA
CASSPNVGAGIEQYF
TGTGCCAGCTCACCGAACGTAGGGGCCGGAATCGAGCAGTACTTC
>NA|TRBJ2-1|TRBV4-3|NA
CASSQKGDYEQFF
TGCGCCAGCAGCCAAAAAGGGGATTACGAGCAGTTCTTC
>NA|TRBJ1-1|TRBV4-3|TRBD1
CASSQGSQGPGDSGNTEAFF
TGCGCCAGCAGCCAAGGATCACAGGGACCGGGGGACAGTGGGAACACTGAAGCTTTCTTT
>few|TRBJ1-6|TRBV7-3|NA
CASSPGGRGGSPLHF
TGTGCCAGCAGCCCCGGGGGGCGCGGGGGTTCACCCCTCCACTTT
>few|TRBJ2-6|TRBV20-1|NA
CSASFAGGANVLTF
TGCAGTGCTAGTTTCGCAGGGGGGGCCAACGTCCTGACTTTC
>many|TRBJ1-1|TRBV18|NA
CASSPGNTEAFF
TGTGCCAGCTCACCGGGGAACACTGAAGCTTTCTTT
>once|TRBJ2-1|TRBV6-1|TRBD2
CASTHPTANLAAYNEQFF
TGTGCCAGCACCCACCCCACTGCAAACCTAGCGGCCTACAATGAGCAGTTCTTC
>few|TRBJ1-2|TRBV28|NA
CASSLDGGRGYTF
TGTGCCAGCAGTCTAGACGGCGGCCGAGGCTACACCTTC
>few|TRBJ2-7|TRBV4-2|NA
CASSQEQTVYEQYF
TGTGCCAGCAGCCAAGAACAGACAGTATACGAGCAGTACTTC
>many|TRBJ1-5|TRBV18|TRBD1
CASSNGQGNMQPQHF
TGTGCCAGCTCAAATGGACAGGGAAACATGCAGCCCCAGCATTTT
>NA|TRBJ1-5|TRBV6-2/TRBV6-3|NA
CASSYSGLVNQPQHF
TGTGCCAGCAGTTACTCAGGCTTAGTTAATCAGCCCCAGCATTTT
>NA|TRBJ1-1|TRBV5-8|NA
CASRFGSGGMNTEAFF
TGTGCCAGCAGGTTCGGTTCTGGGGGGATGAACACTGAAGCTTTCTTT
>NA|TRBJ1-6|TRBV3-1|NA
CASSQEWGGNSPLHF
TGTGCCAGCAGCCAAGAATGGGGGGGAAATTCACCCCTCCACTTT
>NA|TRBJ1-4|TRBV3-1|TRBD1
CASSPNRGETNEKLFF
TGTGCCAGCAGCCCGAACAGGGGTGAAACTAATGAAAAACTGTTTTTT
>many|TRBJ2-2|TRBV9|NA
CASSGFGGELFF
TGTGCCAGCAGCGGGTTCGGCGGGGAGCTGTTTTTT
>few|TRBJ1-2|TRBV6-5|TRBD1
CASSYSGQEANYGYTF
TGTGCCAGCAGTTACTCGGGACAGGAGGCCAACTATGGCTACACCTTC
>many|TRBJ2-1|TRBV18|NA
CASSPIRQDGYNEQFF
TGTGCCAGCTCACCAATCCGGCAGGACGGGTACAATGAGCAGTTCTTC
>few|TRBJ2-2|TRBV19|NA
CASSDRRTGELFF
TGTGCCAGTAGTGACAGGCGGACCGGGGAGCTGTTTTTT